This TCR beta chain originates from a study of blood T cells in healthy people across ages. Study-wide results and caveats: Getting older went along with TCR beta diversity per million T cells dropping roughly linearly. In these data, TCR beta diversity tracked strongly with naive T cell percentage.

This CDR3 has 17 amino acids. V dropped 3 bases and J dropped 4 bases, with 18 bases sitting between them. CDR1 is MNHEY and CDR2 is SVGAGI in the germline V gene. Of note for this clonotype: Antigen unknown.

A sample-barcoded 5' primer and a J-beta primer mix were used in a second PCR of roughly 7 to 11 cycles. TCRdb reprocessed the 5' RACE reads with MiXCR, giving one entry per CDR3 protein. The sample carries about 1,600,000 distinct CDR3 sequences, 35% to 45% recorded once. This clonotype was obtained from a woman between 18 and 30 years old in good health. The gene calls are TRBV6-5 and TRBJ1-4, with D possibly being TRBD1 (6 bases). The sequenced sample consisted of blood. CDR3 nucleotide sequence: TGTGCCAGCAGTTATTCCCCCTTACAGGGAGATAATGAAAAACTGTTTTTT. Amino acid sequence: CASSYSPLQGDNEKLFF.